A selection of T cell receptor beta chains follows, all from one sample in a study of early T cells in non-severe SARS-CoV-2 infection. TCRdb reanalysed the 5' RACE reads using MiXCR and keeps one entry per CDR3 protein. The data show tens of thousands of distinct CDR3 sequences, about an eighth seen once. Sequencing was performed on whole blood. These receptors all come from an adult who was a healthcare worker with PCR-confirmed SARS-CoV-2 infection or an uninfected control (not recorded which). Each CDR3 is given with its conserved first and last residue. A D gene is named only where the DNA matches it firmly. Size is omitted from some rows. Given values are once, few, many or a class for expanded clones.

TRBJ2-3 TRBV7-9 many - CASRSPGGTDTQYF TGTGCCAGCAGATCCCCAGGGGGGACAGATACGCAGTATTTT
TRBJ2-2 TRBV4-1 few TRBD1 CASSGGTGLTGELFF TGCGCCAGCAGCGGAGGGACAGGTCTCACCGGGGAGCTGTTTTTT
TRBJ2-1 TRBV20-1 few TRBD2 CSAGTSGGPSYNEQFF TGCAGTGCTGGGACTAGCGGGGGGCCCTCCTACAATGAGCAGTTCTTC
TRBJ1-4 TRBV12-3/TRBV12-4 many - CASSSPSRRTNEKLFF TGTGCCAGCAGTTCTCCCAGCAGGAGAACTAATGAAAAACTGTTTTTT
TRBJ1-6 TRBV20-1 many - CSAQDSQSSYNSPLHF TGCAGTGCTCAGGACAGTCAGAGCTCCTATAATTCACCCCTCCACTTT
TRBJ2-7 TRBV21-1 - - CASSRVTGECEQYF TGTGCCAGCAGCAGGGTGACAGGGGAGTGCGAGCAGTACTTC
TRBJ2-1 TRBV5-6 - TRBD2 CASSLGIAGGPQRKGFF TGTGCCAGCAGCTTGGGTATAGCGGGAGGGCCGCAGAGGAAAGGGTTCTTC
TRBJ2-7 TRBV10-3 many - CAISEMGRAAGGEQYF TGTGCCATCAGTGAGATGGGAAGGGCAGCTGGTGGCGAGCAGTACTTC
TRBJ2-7 TRBV18 - - CASSLNRDTYEQYF TGTGCCAGCTCACTAAATCGGGACACCTACGAGCAGTACTTC
TRBJ2-1 TRBV19 - - CASSSEAYNEQFF TGTGCCAGTAGCAGCGAAGCCTACAATGAGCAGTTCTTC
TRBJ1-6 TRBV12-3/TRBV12-4 few - CASSLGLPRSSYNSPLHF TGTGCCAGCAGTTTGGGGCTGCCCCGGAGCTCCTATAATTCACCCCTCCACTTT